This T cell receptor (beta chain) was observed in a study of blood T cell repertoires in COVID-19. Seattle patients were enrolled while actively infected and followed longitudinally. The data were produced by immunoSEQ multiplex PCR, yet TCRdb's version contains in-frame clones alone and is incomplete. Of 200,000 to 250,000 clones in the sample, around 80% are singletons; the top ten hold over 1%. V gave up 2 bases and J gave up 7 bases; unmatched junction bases: 17. CDR3 size: 17 residues. In germline, CDR1 is MDHEN, CDR2 SYDVKM. V and J are TRBV28 and TRBJ2-7, with TRBD1 identical over 7 bases. This receptor was taken from a woman aged 25 to 45 with COVID-19, enrolled during active disease. The sequencing input was peripheral blood. CDR3 amino acids: CASSLRYRAQGLGEQYF. CDR3 coding DNA: TGTGCCAGCAGTTTAAGGTACCGTGCACAGGGGCTAGGGGAGCAGTACTTC. Full variable domain (rest looked up from reference TRBV28 and TRBJ2-7): DVKVTQSSRYLVKRTGEKVFLECVQDMDHENMFWYRQDPGLGLRLIYFSYDVKMKEKGDIPEGYSVSREKKERFSLILESASTNQTSMYLCASSLRYRAQGLGEQYFGPGTRLTVT.